The clone carrying this T cell receptor (beta chain) was counted a few times. What it binds is not known. Per the germline V gene, CDR1 is DFQATT and CDR2 is SNEGSKA (reference sequence). This CDR3 has 14 amino acids. The V gene end was trimmed by 3 bases and the J gene end by 4 bases; junction bases not matched to a gene: 3. This sample is part of a study of T cells in Graves' hyperthyroidism and ophthalmopathy. Overall study findings and caveats: A 13 V-J model separated ophthalmopathy from stable hyperthyroidism.

Amplification targeted TCR beta CDR3 regions from RNA transcripts. A first-round RT-PCR of the TCR CDR3 used the HTBI primer set. TCRdb re-analysed the multiplex PCR reads in MiXCR, keeping a single row per CDR3 protein. Of some 250,000 distinct CDR3 sequences in the sample, around 15% are singletons; the top ten hold about 33%. Diagnoses used clinical symptoms, serum thyroxine and TRAb, thyroid ultrasound and orbital computed tomography. The chain employs TRBV20-1 and TRBJ1-6; 7 bases line up with TRBD1. The sample taken for sequencing was blood. This TCR was recovered from a woman aged 45 to 65 with Graves' hyperthyroidism that later progressed to Graves' ophthalmopathy. This CDR3 is CSARRGQYNSPLHF. The CDR3, as DNA: TGCAGTGCTAGGCGGGGACAGTATAATTCACCCCTCCACTTT.